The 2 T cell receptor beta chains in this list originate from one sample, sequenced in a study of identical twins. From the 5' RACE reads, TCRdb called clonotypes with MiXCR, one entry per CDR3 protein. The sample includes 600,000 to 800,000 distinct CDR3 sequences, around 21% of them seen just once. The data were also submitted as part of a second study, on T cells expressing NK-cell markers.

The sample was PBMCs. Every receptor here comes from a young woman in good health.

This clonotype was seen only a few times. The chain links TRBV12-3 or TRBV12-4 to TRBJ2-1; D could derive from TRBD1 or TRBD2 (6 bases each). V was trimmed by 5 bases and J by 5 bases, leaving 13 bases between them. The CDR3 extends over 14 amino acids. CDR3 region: CASSPGGANNEQFF. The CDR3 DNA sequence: TGTGCCAGCAGTCCCGGGGGCGCAAACAATGAGCAGTTCTTC.

The CDR3 DNA sequence: TGCGCCAGCGACCGGACTAGCGGCTCCTACAATGAGCAGTTCTTC. Residues: CASDRTSGSYNEQFF. J is TRBJ2-1 and V is TRBV5-1; the match to TRBD2 covers 10 bases. The CDR3 contains 15 residues. Germline CDR1 is SGHRS and CDR2 is YFSETQ. V was clipped by 7 bases and J by 0 bases; unmatched bases: 4.